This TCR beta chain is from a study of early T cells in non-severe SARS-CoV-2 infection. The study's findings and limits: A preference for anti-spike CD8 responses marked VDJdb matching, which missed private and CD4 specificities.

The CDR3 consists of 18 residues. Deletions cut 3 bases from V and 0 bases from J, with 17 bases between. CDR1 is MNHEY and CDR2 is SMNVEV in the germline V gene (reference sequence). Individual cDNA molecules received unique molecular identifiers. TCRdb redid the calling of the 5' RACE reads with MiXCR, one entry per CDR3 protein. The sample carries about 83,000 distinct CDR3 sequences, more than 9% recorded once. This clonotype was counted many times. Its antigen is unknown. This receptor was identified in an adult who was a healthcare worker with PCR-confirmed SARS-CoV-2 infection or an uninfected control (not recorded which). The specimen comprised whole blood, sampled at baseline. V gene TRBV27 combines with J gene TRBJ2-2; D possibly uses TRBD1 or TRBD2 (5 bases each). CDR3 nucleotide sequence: TGTGCCAGCAGTTTTCCGTCCGGGACCCCACCGAACACCGGGGAGCTGTTTTTT. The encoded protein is CASSFPSGTPPNTGELFF.